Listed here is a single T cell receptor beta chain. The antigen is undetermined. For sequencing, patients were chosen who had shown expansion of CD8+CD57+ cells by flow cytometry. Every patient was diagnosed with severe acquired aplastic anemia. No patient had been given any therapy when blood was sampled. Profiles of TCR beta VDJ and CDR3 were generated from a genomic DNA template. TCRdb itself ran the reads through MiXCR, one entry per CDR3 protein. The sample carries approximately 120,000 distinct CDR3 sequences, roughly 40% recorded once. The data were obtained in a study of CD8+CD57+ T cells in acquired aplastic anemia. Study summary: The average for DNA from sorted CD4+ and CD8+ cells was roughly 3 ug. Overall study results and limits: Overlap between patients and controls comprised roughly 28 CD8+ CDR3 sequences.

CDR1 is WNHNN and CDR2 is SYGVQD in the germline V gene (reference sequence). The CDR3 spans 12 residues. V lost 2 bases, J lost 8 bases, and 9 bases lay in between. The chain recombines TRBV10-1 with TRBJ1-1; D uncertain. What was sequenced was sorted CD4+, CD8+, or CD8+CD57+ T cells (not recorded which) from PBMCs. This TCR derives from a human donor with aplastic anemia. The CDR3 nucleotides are TGCGCCAGCAGTGAGCATGGGGAGGAAGCTTTCTTT. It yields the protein CASSEHGEEAFF.